The text below deals with one T cell receptor beta chain. Its target is unknown. PCR amplification relied on 60 Vbeta primers (plus 13 Jbeta primers). TCRdb's copy holds only in-frame clones and misses some; the assay was immunoSEQ multiplex PCR. The sample has about 100,000 clones; about three quarters are singletons. The data derive from a study of cytomegalovirus exposure and HLA in healthy donors. Whole-study results and caveats: The study put about 180 TCR beta chains on its list as cytomegalovirus-associated.

The CDR3 length is 15 residues. Unmatched junction bases numbered 6, after V lost 4 bases and J lost 7 bases. Germline loops: CDR1 LNHNV, CDR2 YYDKDF (reference sequence). The origin of this receptor is a male donor in good health and CMV-seropositive. Source material: PBMCs. The V call is TRBV15, the J call TRBJ1-4, with 10 bases matching TRBD1. The CDR3 DNA reads TGTGCCACCAGCACGCCCCGGGACAGGGGTGAAAAACTGTTTTTT. Residues: CATSTPRDRGEKLFF.